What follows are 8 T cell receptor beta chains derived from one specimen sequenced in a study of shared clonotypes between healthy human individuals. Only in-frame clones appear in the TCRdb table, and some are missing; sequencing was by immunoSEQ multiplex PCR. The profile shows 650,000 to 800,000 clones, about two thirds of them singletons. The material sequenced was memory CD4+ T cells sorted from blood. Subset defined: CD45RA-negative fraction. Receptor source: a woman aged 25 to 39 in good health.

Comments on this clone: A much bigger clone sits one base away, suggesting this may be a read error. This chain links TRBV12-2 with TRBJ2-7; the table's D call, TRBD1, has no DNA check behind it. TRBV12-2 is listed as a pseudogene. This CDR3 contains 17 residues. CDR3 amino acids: CASRLVTDRANFYEQYF. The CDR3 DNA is TGTGCAAGTCGCTTAGTTACCGACAGGGCTAACTTCTACGAGCAGTACTTC.

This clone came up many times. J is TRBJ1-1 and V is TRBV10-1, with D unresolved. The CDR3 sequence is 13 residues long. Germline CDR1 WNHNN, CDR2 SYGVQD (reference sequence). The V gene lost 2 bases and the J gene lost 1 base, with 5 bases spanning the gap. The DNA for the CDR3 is TGCGCCAGCAGTGAGCAGGAGAACACTGAAGCTTTCTTT. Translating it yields CASSEQENTEAFF.

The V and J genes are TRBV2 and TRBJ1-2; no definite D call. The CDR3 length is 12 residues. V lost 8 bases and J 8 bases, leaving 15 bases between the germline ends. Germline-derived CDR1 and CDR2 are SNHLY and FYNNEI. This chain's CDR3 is CASVQDLGGYTF. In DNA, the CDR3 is TGTGCCAGCGTTCAAGACCTGGGAGGCTACACCTTC.

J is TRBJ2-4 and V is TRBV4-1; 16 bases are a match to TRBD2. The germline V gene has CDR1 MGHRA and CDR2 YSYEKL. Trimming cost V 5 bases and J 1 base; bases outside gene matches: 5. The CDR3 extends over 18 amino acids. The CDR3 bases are TGCGCCAGCAGCAAGGGACTAGCGGGAGGGAGGGCCAAAAACATTCAGTACTTC. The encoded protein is CASSKGLAGGRAKNIQYF.

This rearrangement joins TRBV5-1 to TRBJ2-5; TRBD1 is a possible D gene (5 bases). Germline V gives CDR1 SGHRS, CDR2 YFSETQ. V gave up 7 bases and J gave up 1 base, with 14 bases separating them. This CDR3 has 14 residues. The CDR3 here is CASARKGPQETQYF. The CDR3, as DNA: TGCGCCAGCGCCCGGAAGGGGCCCCAAGAGACCCAGTACTTC.

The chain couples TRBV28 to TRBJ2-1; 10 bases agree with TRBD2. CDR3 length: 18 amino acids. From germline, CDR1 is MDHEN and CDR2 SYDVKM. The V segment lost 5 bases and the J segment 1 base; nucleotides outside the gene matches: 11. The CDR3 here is CASSRDSGLADSYNEQFF. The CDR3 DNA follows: TGTGCCAGCAGTCGGGACTCCGGACTAGCGGATTCCTACAATGAGCAGTTCTTC.

The CDR3 nucleotides read TGTGCCAGCAGCTTGCGAGCCGACGAGCAGTACTTC. It yields the protein CASSLRADEQYF. The chain joins TRBV5-5 to TRBJ2-7, with D hard to call. This CDR3 is 12 amino acids long. V was shortened by 1 base and J by 5 bases, with 7 bases between the two germline ends. Looked up from germline, CDR1 is SGHKS and CDR2 is YYEKEE (reference sequence).

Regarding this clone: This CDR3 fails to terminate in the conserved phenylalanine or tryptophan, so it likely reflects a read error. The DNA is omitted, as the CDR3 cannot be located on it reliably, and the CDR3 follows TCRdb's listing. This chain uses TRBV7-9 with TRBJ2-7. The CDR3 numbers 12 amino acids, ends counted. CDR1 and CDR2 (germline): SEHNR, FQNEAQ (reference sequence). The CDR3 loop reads CASSYLGDRFFL.